The sequence of this T cell receptor beta chain was determined in a study of blood T cell repertoires in COVID-19. Study summary: COVID-19 samples, acute and convalescent, were from the United States, Italy and Spain.

Authors' methods: Amplification of reference gene primers provided the estimated nucleated cell counts. Profiling relied on immunoSEQ multiplex PCR, and the TCRdb table lists in-frame clones only, not all of them. V, J and clone size were drawn from that table, and D and trimming were deduced from the DNA. The repertoire has around 120,000 clones, 90% of them found once; the top ten carry 3.8%. Germline CDR1 is SGHKS and CDR2 is YYEKEE (reference sequence). Trimming took 4 bases from V and 5 from J; bases not matched to a gene: 8. The CDR3 is made up of 15 amino acids. The clonotype comes from a woman in her sixties with COVID-19, enrolled during active disease. Sequenced sample: peripheral blood. The rearrangement links TRBV5-5 to TRBJ2-2; TRBD2 matches 7 bases. CDR3 protein: CASSGRDLGTGELFF. The CDR3 nucleotides read TGTGCCAGCAGCGGGAGGGATCTGGGAACCGGGGAGCTGTTTTTT.